These 22 T cell receptor beta chains share one sample of origin, sequenced in a study of blood T cell repertoires in COVID-19. Measured with immunoSEQ multiplex PCR; TCRdb has only the in-frame clones, and not every one. The sample contains about 160,000 clones, over 80% of which appear only once. The sample taken for sequencing was peripheral blood. These receptor sequences come from a woman of 80 years or more with active or convalescent COVID-19.

This clone was seen more than once but under ten times. The chain employs TRBV5-1 and TRBJ1-1; the D is unclear. Looked up from germline, CDR1 is SGHRS and CDR2 is YFSETQ. V gave up 1 base and J gave up 4 bases, with 8 bases separating them. CDR3 length: 13 amino acids. The CDR3 region is CASSLSYSTEAFF. CDR3 nucleotides: TGCGCCAGCAGCTTGTCGTATAGCACTGAAGCTTTCTTT.

The V and J genes are TRBV28 and TRBJ2-7, with D perhaps matching TRBD1 (6 bases). CDR3 length: 14 amino acids. Germline V gene data show CDR1 as MDHEN and CDR2 as SYDVKM. V was trimmed by 4 bases and J by 7 bases, leaving 17 bases between them. CDR3 region: CASSSGHSVGEQYF. CDR3 DNA: TGTGCCAGCAGTTCGGGACACTCTGTCGGGGAGCAGTACTTC.

V and J are TRBV27 and TRBJ1-3, with 10 nucleotides matching TRBD1. J gave up 4 bases and V 4 bases, and 10 bases lay outside the gene matches. Germline V gives CDR1 MNHEY, CDR2 SMNVEV (reference sequence). This CDR3 is 17 amino acids long. The CDR3 coding sequence is TGTGCCAGCAGTTCCGGGACAGGGGCGCTTTCGGGAAACACCATATATTTT. This gives the protein CASSSGTGALSGNTIYF.

The genes are TRBV2 and TRBJ1-3; 7 bases are a match to TRBD1. After removal of 2 bases from V and 4 bases from J, the junction contained 5 bases not matched to a gene. The germline V gene encodes CDR1 SNHLY and CDR2 FYNNEI. This CDR3 has 15 amino acids. The CDR3 coding sequence is TGTGCCAGCAGTGAATTCGGGACAGCGGGAAACACCATATATTTT. Protein sequence: CASSEFGTAGNTIYF.

This chain joins TRBV11-3 and TRBJ1-1, with TRBD1 matching 8 bases. Losses at the gene ends were 5 bases for V and 1 base for J; bases not matched to a gene: 6. The CDR3 runs 15 residues. CDR1 is SGHNT, CDR2 YENEEA, per germline. DNA of the CDR3: TGTGCCAGCAGCGCCAGGACAGGGCCGAACACTGAAGCTTTCTTT. Translated, it gives CASSARTGPNTEAFF.

V and J are TRBV7-9 and TRBJ2-7, with D possibly matching TRBD1 (5 bases). The CDR3 is 11 residues long. CDR1 SEHNR and CDR2 FQNEAQ come from the germline V gene (reference sequence). The V end was cut by 5 bases, the J end by 7 bases, with 9 bases between. CDR3 nucleotide sequence: TGTGCCAGCAGCCTTGGGGCTGAGCAGTACTTC. Protein product: CASSLGAEQYF. Filled out from reference TRBV7-9 and TRBJ2-7, the complete variable domain reads DTGVSQNPRHKITKRGQNVTFRCDPISEHNRLYWYRQTLGQGPEFLTYFQNEAQLEKSRLLSDRFSAERPKGSFSTLEIQRTEQGDSAMYLCASSLGAEQYFGPGTRLTVT.

The chain joins TRBV19 to TRBJ2-7; D gene unclear. Trimming took 5 bases from V and 3 from J, leaving 14 bases between them. The CDR3 spans 14 residues. CDR1 and CDR2 (germline): LNHDA, SQIVND (reference sequence). The CDR3 loop is CASSPSVGCYEQYF. The CDR3 nucleotides read TGTGCCAGTAGTCCTTCTGTCGGGTGCTACGAGCAGTACTTC.

The V gene is TRBV12-5, the J gene TRBJ1-5; 7 bases map to TRBD1. CDR1 and CDR2 from the germline V gene are LGHNT and FRNRAP. The CDR3 has 17 residues. Germline trimming cut 5 bases from V and 0 bases from J; bases unmatched to any gene: 10. CDR3 sequence: CASGPGQALYSNQPQHF. The CDR3 DNA sequence: TGTGCTAGTGGTCCCGGACAGGCCCTTTATAGCAATCAGCCCCAGCATTTT.

This clone was picked up a small number of times. The rearrangement joins TRBV21-1 to TRBJ1-2; the D segment call TRBD1 is taken from the table without a DNA check. TRBV21-1 is assigned pseudogene status. The CDR3 has 17 amino acids. The CDR3 bases are TGTGCCAGCAGTCCCGGCCGGGACAGGGGGCTCTATTATGGCTACACCTTC. This codes for CASSPGRDRGLYYGYTF.

The CDR3 DNA follows: TGTGCCAGCAGTTTAACTAGGTGGGAGACCCAGTACTTC. Encoded protein: CASSLTRWETQYF. The chain links TRBV28 to TRBJ2-5; D possibly corresponds to TRBD2 (5 bases). The V gene lost 2 bases and the J gene lost 5 bases, with 9 bases spanning the gap. The CDR3 loop spans 13 amino acids. Per germline, CDR1 MDHEN and CDR2 SYDVKM.

The chain links TRBV10-2 to TRBJ1-1; maybe TRBD1 (5 bases). Germline assignment: CDR1 WSHSY and CDR2 SAAADI. V was cut by 7 bases and J by 12 bases, with 18 bases left in between. The CDR3 totals 12 residues. Written as DNA, the CDR3 is TGCGCCAGCACGGACCGGGCCAGGGAAACTTTCTTT. Translating gives CASTDRARETFF.

The chain has TRBV27 and TRBJ2-7, with 8 nucleotides matching TRBD1. After removal of 8 bases from V and 1 base from J, the junction contained 7 bases not matched to a gene. Germline CDR1 is MNHEY and CDR2 is SMNVEV (reference sequence). The CDR3 length is 14 residues. The CDR3 spells CASRKQGVSYEQYF. DNA for the CDR3: TGTGCCAGCCGAAAACAGGGGGTATCCTACGAGCAGTACTTC.

This sequence joins TRBV7-9 and TRBJ2-7, with D possibly being TRBD1 (6 bases). The CDR3 loop spans 15 amino acids. V lost 2 bases and J lost 3, with 14 bases in between. Germline V gene data show CDR1 as SEHNR and CDR2 as FQNEAQ (reference sequence). The CDR3 region is CASSLLSGTHYEQYF. In DNA form, the CDR3 reads TGTGCCAGCAGCTTACTTTCCGGGACACACTACGAGCAGTACTTC.

The CDR3, as DNA: TGTGCCAGCAGTTACGGGACAGGCCGAAGAAAAACTGAAGCTTTCTTT. Amino acids: CASSYGTGRRKTEAFF. This chain connects TRBV6-5 to TRBJ1-1, with 8 bases matching TRBD1. Germline CDR1 MNHEY, CDR2 SVGAGI. The CDR3 is 16 residues long. Losses at the gene ends were 2 bases for V and 5 bases for J; bases not matched to a gene: 10.

This clone was observed a few times. This chain joins TRBV2 and TRBJ2-1, with D possibly TRBD1 on 6 matching bases. Looked up from germline, CDR1 is SNHLY and CDR2 is FYNNEI. This CDR3 is 14 amino acids long. V lost 6 bases, J lost 2 bases, and 11 bases lay in between. This CDR3 is CASRGRGAYNEQFF. CDR3 DNA sequence: TGTGCCAGCAGAGGCAGGGGAGCCTACAATGAGCAGTTCTTC.

The V and J genes are TRBV3-1 (or the pseudogene TRBV3-2) and TRBJ2-2; D is perhaps TRBD1 (5 bases). V was trimmed by 1 base and J by 1 base, leaving 19 bases between them. The CDR3 length is 19 residues. Germline CDR1 LGHDT, CDR2 YNNKEL (reference sequence). CDR3 in DNA: TGTGCCAGCAGCCAAGGGGCAAGGGGTTGGGGCTTGAACACCGGGGAGCTGTTTTTT. Amino acids: CASSQGARGWGLNTGELFF.

This chain joins TRBV27 and TRBJ1-6, with D maybe TRBD1 (6 bases). V gave up 7 bases and J gave up 7 bases, with 14 bases separating them. The V gene's germline CDR1 is MNHEY and CDR2 SMNVEV (reference sequence). The CDR3 length is 14 residues. The CDR3: CASNRVPGNSPLHF. The CDR3 DNA is TGTGCCAGCAACAGGGTCCCAGGGAATTCACCCCTCCACTTT.

CDR3 loop: CASSSGGLSYEQYF. The CDR3, as DNA: TGTGCCAGCAGTTCCGGAGGACTGTCCTACGAGCAGTACTTC. This chain links TRBV6-2 or TRBV6-3 with TRBJ2-7; D is possibly TRBD2 (5 bases). Germline V gene sequence: CDR1 MNHEY, CDR2 SVGEGT. The CDR3 has 14 residues. Trimming pared 4 bases from V and 1 base from J, leaving 11 bases between.

Turning to this clone: One end of the junction fails to match germline, which may point to a read error. The chain has TRBV7-7 and TRBJ2-3, with D tentatively TRBD2 (5 bases). Germline V gene sequence: CDR1 SSHAT, CDR2 FNYEAQ (reference sequence). This CDR3 comprises 15 residues. The CDR3 sequence is CASSLRGSSTDTQYF. For the CDR3, the DNA is TGTGCTAGCAGCTTAAGAGGGTCTAGCACAGATACGCAGTATTTT. Variable domain in full (rest from reference TRBV7-7 and TRBJ2-3): GAGVSQSPRYKVTKRGQDVTLRCDPISSHATLYWYQQALGQGPEFLTYFNYEAQPDKSGLPSDRFSAERPEGSISTLTIQRTEQRDSAMYRCASSLRGSSTDTQYFGPGTRLTVL.

This clone was seen a few times. The chain joins TRBV5-1 to TRBJ2-7, with 7 bases identical to TRBD1. From germline, CDR1 is SGHRS and CDR2 YFSETQ. Trimming removed 3 bases from V and 6 bases from J; junction bases left unmatched: 9. CDR3 length: 14 residues. CDR3 coding DNA: TGCGCCAGCAGCTCCTCGACAGGGTTCGGCGAGCAGTACTTC. Translated: CASSSSTGFGEQYF.

CDR3 loop: CASGPSSYNEQFF. Here the CDR3 DNA reads TGTGCCAGTGGGCCCAGCTCCTACAATGAGCAGTTCTTC. The chain links TRBV19 to TRBJ2-1; no clear D gene. This CDR3 is 13 amino acids long. Trimming shortened V by 8 bases and J by 0 bases, and 8 bases separated the two germline ends. Germline CDR1 is LNHDA and CDR2 is SQIVND (reference sequence).

The chain uses TRBV6-5 and TRBJ1-4; no reliable D call. Trimming took 7 bases from V and 0 from J, leaving 6 bases between them. The CDR3 runs to 13 residues. Looked up from germline, CDR1 is MNHEY and CDR2 is SVGAGI. CDR3 in amino acids: CASMSATNEKLFF. The CDR3 nucleotides are TGTGCCAGCATGAGTGCAACTAATGAAAAACTGTTTTTT.